The source of this TCR beta chain is a study of T cell responses to AZD1222 COVID-19 vaccine. Points on this clone: Its cognate antigen is unknown.

Using immunoSEQ multiplex PCR, the repertoire was profiled, and TCRdb retains in-frame clones only, with some absent. This table has 55,000 to 75,000 clones, 60% to 85% appearing once. Germline V gene lookup returns CDR1 MNHEY and CDR2 SVGAGI. Trimming removed 6 bases from V and 3 bases from J; junction bases left unmatched: 1. The CDR3 consists of 12 residues. Findings and limits, study-wide: Vaccination with two AZD1222 doses was followed by a rise in Spike-specific TCR breadth and depth. Repertoire sampling occurred only after the peak T cell response. The sample set comprised mostly white British donors with more females, and clonal diversity was possibly underestimated.

The material was peripheral blood, obtained on day 0 of AZD1222 vaccination. This clonotype was obtained from an adult in good health. J is TRBJ1-1 and V is TRBV6-5; 7 bases map to TRBD1. The CDR3 coding sequence is TGTGCCAGCAGCGGGACAGACACTGAAGCTTTCTTT. It codes for CASSGTDTEAFF.